The subject of this entry is one T cell receptor beta chain. The antigen is not known. The PCR was carried out with 60 Vbeta primers and 13 Jbeta primers. Some clones are missing from TCRdb's copy, which holds only in-frame ones; the method was immunoSEQ multiplex PCR. The sample consists of under 100,000 clones, 63% of them appearing once. Trimming took off 5 bases at V and 0 bases at J, with 19 bases between the two ends. The germline V gene encodes CDR1 SGHTA and CDR2 FQGNSA. There are 17 residues in the CDR3. The data are from a study of cytomegalovirus exposure and HLA in healthy donors. Study-wide results and caveats: Altogether, some 170 TCR beta chains were recorded as cytomegalovirus-associated.

The specimen was PBMCs. This TCR was sampled from a woman between 40 and 50 years old in good health and CMV-seropositive. The chain combines TRBV7-2 with TRBJ1-1; D may be TRBD1 (5 bases). The CDR3 DNA sequence: TGTGCCAGCAGCATTCGTTTGGGGGGGTTAATGAACACTGAAGCTTTCTTT. It encodes CASSIRLGGLMNTEAFF.